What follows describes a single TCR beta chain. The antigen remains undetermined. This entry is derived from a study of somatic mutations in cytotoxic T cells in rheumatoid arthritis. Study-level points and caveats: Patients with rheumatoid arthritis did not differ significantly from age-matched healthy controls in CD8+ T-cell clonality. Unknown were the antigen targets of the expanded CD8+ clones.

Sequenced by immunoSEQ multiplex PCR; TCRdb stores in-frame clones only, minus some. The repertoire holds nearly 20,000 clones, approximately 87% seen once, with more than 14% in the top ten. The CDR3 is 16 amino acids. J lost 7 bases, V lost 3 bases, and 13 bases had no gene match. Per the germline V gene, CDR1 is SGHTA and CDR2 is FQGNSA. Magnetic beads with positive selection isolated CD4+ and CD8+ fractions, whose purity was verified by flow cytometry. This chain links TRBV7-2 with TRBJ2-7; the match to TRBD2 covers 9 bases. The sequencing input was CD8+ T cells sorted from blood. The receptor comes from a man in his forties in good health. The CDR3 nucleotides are TGTGCCAGCAGCTTCTTATCCGGGACTAGCCGGGGGGAGCAGTACTTC. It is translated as CASSFLSGTSRGEQYF.